This TCR beta chain was captured by sequencing in a study of Graves' ophthalmopathy and Graves' hyperthyroidism. V lost 4 bases to trimming and J lost 6 bases, with 16 bases between them. This CDR3 spans 13 amino acids. Germline CDR1 reads GTSNPN; CDR2 reads SVGIG (reference sequence). From RNA, the CDR3 regions of TCR beta chains were amplified and sequenced. The authors performed first-round RT-PCR with HTBI primers and then a second-round multiplex PCR. TCRdb called the multiplex PCR reads again in MiXCR, with one record for every CDR3 protein. The sample consists of hundreds of thousands of distinct CDR3 sequences, approximately 15% of them appearing once. The starting material, more than 8.5 ml of fresh peripheral blood, provided the PBMCs. This clonotype was seen a handful of times.

Sequencing was performed on blood. This receptor was obtained from a young woman with Graves' ophthalmopathy. The chain carries TRBV30 and TRBJ2-7; possible D gene TRBD1, 6 bases. Here the CDR3 DNA reads TGTGCCTGGAACCGACAGGCGGGCGGCGAGCAGTACTTC. Its translation: CAWNRQAGGEQYF.